This is a list of T cell receptor beta chains from one sample in a study of early T cells in non-severe SARS-CoV-2 infection. TCRdb analysed the 5' RACE reads with MiXCR anew, one entry per CDR3 protein. This sample carries 55,000 or so distinct CDR3 sequences, around 12% of them seen once, and the ten largest clones take 1.3% to 1.5%. The specimen was whole blood. The receptors were gathered from an adult who was a healthcare worker with PCR-confirmed SARS-CoV-2 infection or an uninfected control (not recorded which). Both conserved end residues are part of each CDR3. The order of the fields is D gene, J gene, V gene, clone size, CDR3 DNA, CDR3 protein. A D gene is named only where the DNA matches it firmly. A clone size is listed for some rows: how often the clone was seen (once, few, many), or a class if it is expanded.

. TRBJ1-3 TRBV19 many TGTGCCAGCCGGGCCTCCGCAGCCTATGGAAACACCATATATTTT CASRASAAYGNTIYF
. TRBJ1-3 TRBV7-2 few TGTGCCAGCAGCTTAATCAGGAACCCTGGAAACACCATATATTTT CASSLIRNPGNTIYF
TRBD2 TRBJ2-2 TRBV20-1 . TGCAGTGCTAGATACGGGGGGGCCCCCGGGGAGCTGTTTTTT CSARYGGAPGELFF
. TRBJ2-7 TRBV10-1 many TGCGCCAGCAGTGAGAGCGGACGAGACTACGAGCAGTACTTC CASSESGRDYEQYF
TRBD1 TRBJ1-4 TRBV7-2 few TGTGCCAGCAGCTTAGTGACAGGGGGGGCGGAAAAACTGTTTTTT CASSLVTGGAEKLFF
. TRBJ1-6 TRBV9 . TGTGCCAGCGGCGTAGACGGTTCACCCCTCCACTTT CASGVDGSPLHF
TRBD1 TRBJ1-1 TRBV10-3 many TGTGCCATCAGCGGGACAGGGGATGCTCGCACTGAAGCTTTCTTT CAISGTGDARTEAFF
. TRBJ1-1 TRBV19 many TGTGCCAGTAGTTCCCACAGGGAGAACACTGAAGCTTTCTTT CASSSHRENTEAFF
. TRBJ2-2 TRBV29-1 . TGCAGCGCGGCCTTGAACAGCGGGGAGCTGTTTTTT CSAALNSGELFF
. TRBJ1-3 TRBV5-1 . TGCGCCAGCAGCTTGCTCAACTCTGGAAACACCATATATTTT CASSLLNSGNTIYF
TRBD1 TRBJ2-1 TRBV20-1 few TGCAGTGCTCGAAAACCCGGGACAGCGCCCTCCTACAATGAGCAGTTCTTC CSARKPGTAPSYNEQFF
. TRBJ2-6 TRBV28 many TGTGCCAGCAGTAACAGGGCTGGGGCCAACGTCCTGACTTTC CASSNRAGANVLTF
. TRBJ1-1 TRBV12-3/TRBV12-4 few TGTGCCAGCAGTTTAGCAGGGCCCACTGAAGCTTTCTTT CASSLAGPTEAFF
. TRBJ2-7 TRBV2 few TGTGCCAGCAGTGGATCGGACGGGCGACACGAGCAGTACTTC CASSGSDGRHEQYF
TRBD1 TRBJ1-2 TRBV29-1 . TGCAGCGTTGACGCCGGGACAGGGGGCGGTGGCCCCCGGAATGGCTACACCTTC CSVDAGTGGGGPRNGYTF
. TRBJ1-4 TRBV6-1 many TGTGCCAGCAGTGAAGCGGTTTGGGGTGAAAAACTGTTTTTT CASSEAVWGEKLFF
. TRBJ1-6 TRBV11-2 few TGTGCCAGCAGCCCAGGACGGGGGAGCGACTCACCCCTCCACTTT CASSPGRGSDSPLHF
. TRBJ1-5 TRBV5-1 . TGCGCCAGCAGCATGCTTATGGGACAGCCCCAGCATTTT CASSMLMGQPQHF
. TRBJ2-1 TRBV20-1 few TGCAGTGCTAGAGATCAGGGGAGCTCCTACAATGAGCAGTTCTTC CSARDQGSSYNEQFF
. TRBJ1-1 TRBV20-1 . TGCAGTGCTTCACTGGGACCCTCGAACACTGAAGCTTTCTTT CSASLGPSNTEAFF